These 7 T cell receptor beta chains came from one sample sequenced in a study of beta chain features in type 1 diabetes. Study-wide results and caveats: All four CD4+ subsets of Type 1 diabetes patients contained TCRB CDR3s that were moderately but significantly shorter.

The isolated RNA, all of it, was reverse transcribed, so expressed TCRB transcripts were what got sequenced. Assay: immunoSEQ multiplex PCR; the TCRdb copy retains only in-frame clones and omits some. This repertoire shows some 250,000 clones, approximately 15% found once; its top ten account for about 0.018%. These receptors' antigens are unknown. What was sequenced was naive CD4+ T cells from blood. These receptors came from a man aged 25-40 years with type 1 diabetes.

The V and J genes are TRBV6-1 and TRBJ2-7, with a tentative D call TRBD1 (5 bases). Germline V gene data show CDR1 as MNHNS and CDR2 as SASEGT. The ends were cut back, 4 bases at V and 3 bases at J, with 10 bases in the middle. The CDR3 runs 13 residues. CDR3 residues: CASSVADNYEQYF. The CDR3 DNA is TGTGCCAGCAGTGTTGCGGACAACTACGAGCAGTACTTC.

This clone appeared a few times. V is TRBV6-5 and J is TRBJ2-7; D may be TRBD1 (5 bases). The CDR3 covers 15 residues. Germline CDR1 reads MNHEY; CDR2 reads SVGAGI. The V end was cut by 2 bases, the J end by 2 bases, with 13 bases between. The CDR3 sequence: CASSYRGDPPYEQYF. The CDR3 DNA follows: TGTGCCAGCAGTTACAGGGGCGATCCACCCTACGAGCAGTACTTC.

As DNA, the CDR3 is TGTGCCTGGAGTGGAGACAGGGGCTATGGCTACACCTTC. Translating gives CAWSGDRGYGYTF. The rearrangement joins TRBV30 to TRBJ1-2; 8 nucleotides align to TRBD1. The CDR3 loop spans 13 amino acids. Germline lookup yields CDR1 GTSNPN and CDR2 SVGIG (reference sequence). Unmatched junction bases numbered 2, after V lost 1 base and J lost 4 bases.

This clone was counted a few times. The V gene is TRBV2, the J gene TRBJ2-3, with 7 bases identical to TRBD2. The CDR3 spans 12 residues. The germline V gene encodes CDR1 SNHLY and CDR2 FYNNEI. The J segment lost 5 bases and the V segment lost 8 bases, leaving 4 bases of the junction unmatched. CDR3 nucleotides: TGTGCCAGCGACCCGGGAGGAGATACGCAGTATTTT. Translation: CASDPGGDTQYF.

This chain connects TRBV6-6 to TRBJ2-7; TRBD1 aligns across 8 bases. The CDR3 consists of 15 residues. The V gene's germline CDR1 is MNHNY and CDR2 SVGAGI (reference sequence). V was clipped by 5 bases and J by 0 bases; unmatched bases: 6. CDR3 DNA: TGTGCCAGCAGTCCGCAGGACAGGGACTCCTACGAGCAGTACTTC. It translates to CASSPQDRDSYEQYF.

Only a few counts were recorded for this clone. This chain joins TRBV5-6 and TRBJ2-6; D call uncertain. The CDR3 is 13 residues long. Germline values: CDR1 SGHDT, CDR2 YYEEEE. Trimming left V 3 bases short and J 4 bases short, with 5 bases between. The CDR3 loop reads CASSSVGANVLTF. The DNA of the CDR3 is TGTGCCAGCAGCTCGGTAGGGGCCAACGTCCTGACTTTC. The full variable domain, completed using reference TRBV5-6 and TRBJ2-6, is DAGVTQSPTHLIKTRGQQVTLRCSPKSGHDTVSWYQQALGQGPQFIFQYYEEEERQRGNFPDRFSGHQFPNYSSELNVNALLLGDSALYLCASSSVGANVLTFGAGSRLTVL.

Only a few counts were recorded for this clone. In nucleotides, the CDR3 is TGTGCCTGGAGTCGACTACGCTTGGCGAGTGGCTACACCTTC. Protein sequence: CAWSRLRLASGYTF. V and J are TRBV30 and TRBJ1-2; D is unclear. With 2 bases removed from V and 7 bases from J, the gap between germline ends came to 17 bases. CDR1 and CDR2 (germline): GTSNPN, SVGIG (reference sequence). The CDR3 length is 14 residues. Full variable domain (outside the CDR3, taken from reference TRBV30 and TRBJ1-2): SQTIHQWPATLVQPVGSPLSLECTVEGTSNPNLYWYRQAAGRGLQLLFYSVGIGQISSEVPQNLSASRPQDRQFILSSKKLLLSDSGFYLCAWSRLRLASGYTFGSGTRLTVV.